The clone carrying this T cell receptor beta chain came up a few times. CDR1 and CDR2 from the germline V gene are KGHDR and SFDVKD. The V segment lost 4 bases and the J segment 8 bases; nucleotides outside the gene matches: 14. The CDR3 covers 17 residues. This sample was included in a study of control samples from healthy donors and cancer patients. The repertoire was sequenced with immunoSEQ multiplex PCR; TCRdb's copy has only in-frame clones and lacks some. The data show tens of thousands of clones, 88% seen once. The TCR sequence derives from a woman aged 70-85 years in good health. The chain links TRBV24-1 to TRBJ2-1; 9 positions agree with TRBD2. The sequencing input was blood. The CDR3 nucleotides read TGTGCCACCAGTGACCGCGTGGGGGCGGGGGGGTCAGATGAGCAGTTCTTC. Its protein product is CATSDRVGAGGSDEQFF.